The sequence of this T cell receptor (beta chain) was determined in a study of cytomegalovirus exposure and HLA in healthy donors. Study-wide findings and caveats: Most TCRs appeared rarely, but some public TCRs recurred in many donors. Among TCR beta chains of equal frequency, HLA-associated ones were more clonally expanded in a later analysis. Researchers reported in a later analysis that a missense DCLRE1C variant was tied to TCR beta V- and J-gene trimming.

The PCR employed 60 Vbeta primers together with 13 Jbeta primers. Here immunoSEQ multiplex PCR was the method, and the copy in TCRdb shows in-frame clones only, minus some. The table shows about 43,000 clones, with under 60% occurring only once. Donors sampled were nominally healthy, though unrecorded immune exposures were likely. As for this clone: The antigen remains undetermined.

CDR3 length equals 14 residues. J lost 5 bases, V lost 6 bases, and 9 bases had no gene match. The germline V gene encodes CDR1 KGHSH and CDR2 LQKENI. The rearrangement uses TRBV18 and TRBJ2-5; 7 bases match TRBD1. The sequence was obtained from a man in his 60s in good health and CMV-seronegative. Sequenced input: PBMCs. CDR3 residues: CASSGQGVMETQYF. For the CDR3, the DNA is TGTGCCAGCTCGGGGCAGGGGGTTATGGAGACCCAGTACTTC.